This record looks at one TCR beta chain sequence and its context. The antigen remains unidentified. CDR1 LGHNA and CDR2 YSLEER come from the germline V gene. V dropped 8 bases and J dropped 0; count of bases not matched to a gene: 7. This CDR3 has 16 amino acids. The sample originates from a study of Ad26.COV2.S vaccination and SARS-CoV-2 variants. Study-wide results and caveats: Breadth of non-spike TCRs did not differ between vaccinees and placebo recipients. Post-vaccination spike-specific CD8+ and CD4+ T cell responses reportedly had substantial breadth.

Treatment described: some 20 received Ad26.COV2.S at low or high dose, single or two shots; roughly 5 received placebo; per-sample allocation not given. The study sampled participants on day 63 after the first vaccine or placebo injection. Ad26.COV2.S expressed prefusion-stabilized spike from the original Wuhan strain. Sequenced by immunoSEQ multiplex PCR; TCRdb stores in-frame clones only, minus some. Here the sample spans about 680,000 clones, 89% being singletons. Sequences were derived from peripheral blood, sampled in a trial of Ad26.COV2.S vaccine versus placebo. The chain is built from TRBV4-3 and TRBJ1-6; 7 bases are shared with TRBD1. This sequence originates from a person aged 18-65 years who received the Ad26.COV2.S COVID-19 vaccine or a placebo. The CDR3 here is CASRDRVGSYNSPLHF. As DNA, the CDR3 is TGCGCCAGCCGAGACAGGGTGGGCTCCTATAATTCACCCCTCCACTTT.